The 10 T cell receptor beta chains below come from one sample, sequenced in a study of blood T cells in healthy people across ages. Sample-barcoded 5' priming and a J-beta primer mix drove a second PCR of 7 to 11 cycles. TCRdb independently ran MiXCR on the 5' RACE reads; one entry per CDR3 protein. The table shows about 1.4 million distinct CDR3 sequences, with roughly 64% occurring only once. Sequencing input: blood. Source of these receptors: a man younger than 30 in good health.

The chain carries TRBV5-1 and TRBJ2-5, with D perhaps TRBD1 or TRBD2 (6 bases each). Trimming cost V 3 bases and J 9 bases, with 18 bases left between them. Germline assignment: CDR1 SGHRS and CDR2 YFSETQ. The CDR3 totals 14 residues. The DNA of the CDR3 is TGCGCCAGCAGCTGGAGGGGGGAGGAGGATCCCCAGTACTTC. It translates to CASSWRGEEDPQYF.

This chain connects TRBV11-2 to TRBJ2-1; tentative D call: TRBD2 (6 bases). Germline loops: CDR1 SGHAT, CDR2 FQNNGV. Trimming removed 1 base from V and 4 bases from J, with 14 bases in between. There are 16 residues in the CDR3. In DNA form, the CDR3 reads TGTGCCAGCAGCTTAGTAAGGGCGGGGCGGTACAATGAGCAGTTCTTC. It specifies CASSLVRAGRYNEQFF. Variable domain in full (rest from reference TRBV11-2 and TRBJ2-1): EAGVAQSPRYKIIEKRQSVAFWCNPISGHATLYWYQQILGQGPKLLIQFQNNGVVDDSQLPKDRFSAERLKGVDSTLKIQPAKLEDSAVYLCASSLVRAGRYNEQFFGPGTRLTVL.

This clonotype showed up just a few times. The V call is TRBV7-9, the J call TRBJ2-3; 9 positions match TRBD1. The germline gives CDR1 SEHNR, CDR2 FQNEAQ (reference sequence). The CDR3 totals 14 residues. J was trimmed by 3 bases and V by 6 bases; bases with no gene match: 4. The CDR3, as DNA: TGTGCCAGCAGTTGGGACAGGGAAACAGATACGCAGTATTTT. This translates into CASSWDRETDTQYF. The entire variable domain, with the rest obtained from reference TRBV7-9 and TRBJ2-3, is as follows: DTGVSQNPRHKITKRGQNVTFRCDPISEHNRLYWYRQTLGQGPEFLTYFQNEAQLEKSRLLSDRFSAERPKGSFSTLEIQRTEQGDSAMYLCASSWDRETDTQYFGPGTRLTVL.

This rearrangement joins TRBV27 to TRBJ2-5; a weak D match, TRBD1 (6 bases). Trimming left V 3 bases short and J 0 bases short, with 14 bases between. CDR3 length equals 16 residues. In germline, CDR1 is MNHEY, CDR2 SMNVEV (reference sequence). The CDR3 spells CASSFLTGQYQETQYF. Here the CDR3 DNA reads TGTGCCAGCAGTTTTTTGACAGGACAGTACCAAGAGACCCAGTACTTC.

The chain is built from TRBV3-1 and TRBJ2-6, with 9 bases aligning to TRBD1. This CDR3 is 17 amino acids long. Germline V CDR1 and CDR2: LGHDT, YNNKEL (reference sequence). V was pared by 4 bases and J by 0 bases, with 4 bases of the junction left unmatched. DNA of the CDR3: TGTGCCAGCAGCCGGGACAGGGTCTCCTCTGGGGCCAACGTCCTGACTTTC. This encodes CASSRDRVSSGANVLTF.

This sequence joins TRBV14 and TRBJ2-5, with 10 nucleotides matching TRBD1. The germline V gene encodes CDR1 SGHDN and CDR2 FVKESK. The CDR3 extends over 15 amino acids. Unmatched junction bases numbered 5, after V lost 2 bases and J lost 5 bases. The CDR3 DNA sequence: TGTGCCAGCAGCCAAATCGACAGGGGGCTGGAGACCCAGTACTTC. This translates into CASSQIDRGLETQYF.

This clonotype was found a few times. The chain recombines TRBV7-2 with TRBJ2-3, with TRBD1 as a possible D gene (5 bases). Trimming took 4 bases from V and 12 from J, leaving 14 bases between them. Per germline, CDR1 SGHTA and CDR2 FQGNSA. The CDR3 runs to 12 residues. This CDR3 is CASSSDSRKQYF. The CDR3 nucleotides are TGTGCCAGCAGCTCCGACAGTCGAAAACAGTATTTT.

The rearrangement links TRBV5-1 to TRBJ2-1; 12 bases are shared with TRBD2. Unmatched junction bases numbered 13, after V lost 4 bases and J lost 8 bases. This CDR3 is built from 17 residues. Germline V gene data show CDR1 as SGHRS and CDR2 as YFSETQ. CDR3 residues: CASSKPGLAGSGDEQFF. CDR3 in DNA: TGCGCCAGCAGCAAACCGGGACTAGCGGGCTCCGGGGATGAGCAGTTCTTC.

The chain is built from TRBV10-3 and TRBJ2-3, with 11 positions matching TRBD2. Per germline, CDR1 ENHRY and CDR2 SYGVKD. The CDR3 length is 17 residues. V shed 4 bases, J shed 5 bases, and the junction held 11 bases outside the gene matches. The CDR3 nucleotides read TGTGCCATCAGTGTAGCGAGACTAGCGGGAAGGGAAGATACGCAGTATTTT. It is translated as CAISVARLAGREDTQYF.

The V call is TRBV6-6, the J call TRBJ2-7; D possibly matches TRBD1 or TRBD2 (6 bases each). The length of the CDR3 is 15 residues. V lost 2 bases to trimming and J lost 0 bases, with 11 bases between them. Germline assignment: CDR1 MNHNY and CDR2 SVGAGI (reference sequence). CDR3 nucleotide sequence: TGTGCCAGCAGTTACGGGGGGCCGGGCTCCTACGAGCAGTACTTC. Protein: CASSYGGPGSYEQYF.